The rows below give T cell receptor beta chains drawn from one sample of a study of CD8 T cells in ankylosing spondylitis. Using its own MiXCR run on the 5' RACE reads, TCRdb lists one record per CDR3 protein. In the table there are some 220,000 distinct CDR3 sequences, roughly 6.6% of which are singletons. The sample taken for sequencing was blood, either unsorted or a sorted T cell fraction (not recorded which). These receptors originate from a male donor with ankylosing spondylitis. Each CDR3 is given with its conserved first and last residue. The D gene is left open where the match is weak. Only some rows state a clone size, as once, few, many or a class for expanded clones.

v_call	clone_size	d_call	j_call	cdr3_aa	cdr3_nt
TRBV5-4	many	NA	TRBJ2-1	CASSLQLPNEQFF	TGTGCCAGCAGCTTGCAGCTTCCGAATGAGCAGTTCTTC
TRBV7-9	NA	NA	TRBJ1-1	CASRFGGVGTEAFF	TGTGCCAGCCGTTTCGGGGGGGTAGGCACTGAAGCTTTCTTT
TRBV7-9	many	NA	TRBJ2-7	CASTHGGTEGKYF	TGTGCCAGCACCCACGGAGGGACCGAGGGAAAATACTTC
TRBV5-6	many	NA	TRBJ2-2	CASIFLSSGELFF	TGTGCCAGCATCTTTTTAAGCTCCGGGGAGCTGTTTTTT
TRBV12-3/TRBV12-4	many	TRBD2	TRBJ2-1	CASSFGLAGHNEQFF	TGTGCCAGCAGTTTTGGACTAGCGGGACACAATGAGCAGTTCTTC
TRBV6-5	few	NA	TRBJ2-7	CASSYPPGGSDYEQYF	TGTGCCAGCAGTTACCCCCCCGGGGGAAGCGACTACGAGCAGTACTTC
TRBV7-8	many	TRBD2	TRBJ2-7	CASSLAGLAGYEQYF	TGTGCCAGCAGCTTAGCTGGCCTAGCGGGGTACGAGCAGTACTTC
TRBV7-8	many	NA	TRBJ2-3	CASSLGRRNTDTQYF	TGTGCCAGCAGCTTAGGAAGGCGGAACACAGATACGCAGTATTTT
TRBV23-1	NA	NA	TRBJ2-1	CASSHWDQTYNEQFF	TGCGCCAGCAGTCATTGGGACCAAACCTACAATGAGCAGTTCTTC
TRBV3-1	NA	TRBD2	TRBJ2-3	CASSPGLAGPRDTQYF	TGTGCCAGCAGCCCCGGACTAGCGGGTCCCCGGGATACGCAGTATTTT
TRBV6-2/TRBV6-3	NA	NA	TRBJ2-1	CASVTTAGEQFF	TGTGCCAGCGTTACGACGGCCGGTGAGCAGTTCTTC
TRBV5-1	many	TRBD1	TRBJ2-3	CASSSRQGRRDTQYF	TGCGCCAGCAGCTCCAGACAGGGGCGACGGGATACGCAGTATTTT
TRBV29-1	few	NA	TRBJ2-7	CSVEGPSSYEQYF	TGCAGCGTTGAAGGCCCGTCCTCCTACGAGCAGTACTTC
TRBV11-2	many	NA	TRBJ2-2	CASSSSDRNTGELFF	TGTGCCAGCAGCTCCTCGGACAGAAACACCGGGGAGCTGTTTTTT